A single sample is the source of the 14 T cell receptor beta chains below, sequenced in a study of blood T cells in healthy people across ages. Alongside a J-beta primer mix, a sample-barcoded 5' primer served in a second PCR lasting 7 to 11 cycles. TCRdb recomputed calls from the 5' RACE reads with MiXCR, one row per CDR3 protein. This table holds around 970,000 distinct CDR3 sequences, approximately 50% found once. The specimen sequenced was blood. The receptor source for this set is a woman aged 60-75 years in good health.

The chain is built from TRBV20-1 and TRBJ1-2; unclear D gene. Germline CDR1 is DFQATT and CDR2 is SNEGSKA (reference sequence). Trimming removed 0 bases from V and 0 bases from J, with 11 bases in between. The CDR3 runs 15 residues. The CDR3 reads CSARDLAAANYGYTF. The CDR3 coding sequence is TGCAGTGCTAGAGATCTGGCGGCGGCTAACTATGGCTACACCTTC.

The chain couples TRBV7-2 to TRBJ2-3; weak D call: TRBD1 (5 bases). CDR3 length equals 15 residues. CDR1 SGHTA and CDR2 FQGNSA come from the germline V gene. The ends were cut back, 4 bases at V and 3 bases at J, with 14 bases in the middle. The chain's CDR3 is CASSSAPHRTDTQYF. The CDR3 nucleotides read TGTGCCAGCAGCTCGGCCCCCCACAGGACAGATACGCAGTATTTT.

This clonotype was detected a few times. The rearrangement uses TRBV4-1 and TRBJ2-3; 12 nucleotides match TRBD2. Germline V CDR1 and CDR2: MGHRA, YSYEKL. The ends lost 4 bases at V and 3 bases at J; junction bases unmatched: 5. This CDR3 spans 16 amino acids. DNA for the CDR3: TGCGCCAGCAGCCCGAGACTAGCGGGAGAAACAGATACGCAGTATTTT. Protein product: CASSPRLAGETDTQYF.

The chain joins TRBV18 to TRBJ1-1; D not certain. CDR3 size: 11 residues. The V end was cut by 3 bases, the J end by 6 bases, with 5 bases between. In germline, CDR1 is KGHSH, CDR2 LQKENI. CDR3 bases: TGTGCCAGCTCACCCTTGTCTGAAGCTTTCTTT. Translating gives CASSPLSEAFF.

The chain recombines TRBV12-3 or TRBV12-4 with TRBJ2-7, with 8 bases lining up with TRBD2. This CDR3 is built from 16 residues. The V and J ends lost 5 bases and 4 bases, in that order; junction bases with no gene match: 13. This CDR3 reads CASSPHLAGGRYEQYF. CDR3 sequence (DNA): TGTGCCAGCAGTCCCCATCTTGCGGGAGGCAGGTACGAGCAGTACTTC.

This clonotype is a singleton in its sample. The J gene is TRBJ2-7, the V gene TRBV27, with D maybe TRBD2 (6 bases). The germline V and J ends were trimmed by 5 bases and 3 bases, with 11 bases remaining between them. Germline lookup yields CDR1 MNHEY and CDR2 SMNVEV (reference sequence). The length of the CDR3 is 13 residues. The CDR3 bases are TGTGCCAGCAGTGCGGGGCCACACTACGAGCAGTACTTC. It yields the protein CASSAGPHYEQYF.

CDR3 nucleotides: TGTGCCATCAGTGAGATAGCCGACGCAAATGGCTACACCTTC. As protein: CAISEIADANGYTF. The chain carries TRBV10-3 and TRBJ1-2; the D is unclear. CDR3 length equals 14 residues. CDR1 ENHRY and CDR2 SYGVKD come from the germline V gene. V was pared by 2 bases and J by 6 bases, with 13 bases between.

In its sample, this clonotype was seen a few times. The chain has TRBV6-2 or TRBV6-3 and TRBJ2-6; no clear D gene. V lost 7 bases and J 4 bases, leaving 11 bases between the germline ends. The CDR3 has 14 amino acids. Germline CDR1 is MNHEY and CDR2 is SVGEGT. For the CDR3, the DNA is TGTGCCAGCACCAAACAAGGAGGGGCCAACGTCCTGACTTTC. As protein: CASTKQGGANVLTF.

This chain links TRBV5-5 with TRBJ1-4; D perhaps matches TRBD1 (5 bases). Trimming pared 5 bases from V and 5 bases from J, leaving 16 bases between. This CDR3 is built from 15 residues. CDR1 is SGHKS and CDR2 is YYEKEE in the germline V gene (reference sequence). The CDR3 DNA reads TGTGCCAGCAGACCTGGACATCTAAACAATGAAAAACTGTTTTTT. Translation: CASRPGHLNNEKLFF.

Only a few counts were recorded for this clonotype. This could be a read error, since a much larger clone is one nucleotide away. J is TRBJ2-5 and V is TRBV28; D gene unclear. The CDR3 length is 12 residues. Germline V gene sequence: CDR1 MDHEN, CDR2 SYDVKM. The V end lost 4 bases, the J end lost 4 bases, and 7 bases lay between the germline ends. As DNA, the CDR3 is TGTGCCAGCAGTTACTGGACAGAGACCCAGTACTTC. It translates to CASSYWTETQYF. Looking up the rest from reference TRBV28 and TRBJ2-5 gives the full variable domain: DVKVTQSSRYLVKRTGEKVFLECVQDMDHENMFWYRQDPGLGLRLIYFSYDVKMKEKGDIPEGYSVSREKKERFSLILESASTNQTSMYLCASSYWTETQYFGPGTRLLVL.

In nucleotides, the CDR3 is TGTGCCACCAGCAGAGATAGCGGGGAACAGCCCCAGCATTTT. It specifies CATSRDSGEQPQHF. This rearrangement joins TRBV15 to TRBJ1-5; D uncertain. CDR1 and CDR2 (germline): LNHNV, YYDKDF (reference sequence). The CDR3 loop spans 14 amino acids. The ends were cut back, 0 bases at V and 7 bases at J, with 10 bases in the middle. The full variable domain, rest sourced from reference TRBV15 and TRBJ1-5, is DAMVIQNPRYQVTQFGKPVTLSCSQTLNHNVMYWYQQKSSQAPKLLFHYYDKDFNNEADTPDNFQSRRPNTSFCFLDIRSPGLGDTAMYLCATSRDSGEQPQHFGDGTRLSIL.

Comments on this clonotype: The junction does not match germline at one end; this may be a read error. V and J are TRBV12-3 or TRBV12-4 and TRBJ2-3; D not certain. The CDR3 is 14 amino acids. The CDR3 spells CASSFNLGTDMQYF. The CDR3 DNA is TGTGCCAGCAGTTTTAACTTGGGCACAGATATGCAGTATTTT.

CDR3 residues: CASSYHIGEQYF. In DNA form, the CDR3 reads TGTGCCAGCAGCTACCATATAGGCGAGCAGTACTTC. The chain couples TRBV12-3 or TRBV12-4 to TRBJ2-5; D remains unclear. The DNA end is more similar to TRBJ2-7, so the J call may be wrong. The CDR3 length is 12 residues.

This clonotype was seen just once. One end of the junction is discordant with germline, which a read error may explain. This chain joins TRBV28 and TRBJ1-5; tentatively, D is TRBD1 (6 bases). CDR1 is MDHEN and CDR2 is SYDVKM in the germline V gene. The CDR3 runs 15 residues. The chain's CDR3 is CASSLLVGGNRPQHF. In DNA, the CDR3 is TGTGCCAGCAGTTTACTCGTGGGGGGCAATCGGCCCCAGCATTTT. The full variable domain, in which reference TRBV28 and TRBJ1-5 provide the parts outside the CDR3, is DVKVTQSSRYLVKRTGEKVFLECVQDMDHENMFWYRQDPGLGLRLIYFSYDVKMKEKGDIPEGYSVSREKKERFSLILESASTNQTSMYLCASSLLVGGNRPQHFGDGTRLSIL.